This is a list of T cell receptor beta chains from one sample in a study of cytomegalovirus exposure and HLA in healthy donors. Only in-frame clones appear in the TCRdb table, and some are missing; sequencing was by immunoSEQ multiplex PCR. The sample shows more than 85,000 clones, approximately 94% of them seen only once. The material sequenced was PBMCs. The origin of the receptors is a woman younger than 35 in good health and CMV-seronegative. The CDR3 runs from the conserved cysteine through the conserved F or W. Each record gives: J gene, clone size, V gene, D gene, CDR3 protein, CDR3 DNA. D genes are given only for firm matches. Expanded clones get a size class; other rows say once, few or many, or leave the size out.

j_call: TRBJ1-2
clone_size: NA
v_call: TRBV4-1
d_call: NA
cdr3_aa: CASSQDGQGGYGYTF
cdr3_nt: TGCGCCAGCAGCCAAGATGGGCAGGGAGGCTATGGCTACACCTTC

j_call: TRBJ1-5
clone_size: NA
v_call: TRBV9
d_call: TRBD1
cdr3_aa: CASSVAYRGGPQHF
cdr3_nt: TGTGCCAGCAGCGTAGCTTACAGGGGTGGACCCCAGCATTTT

j_call: TRBJ1-2
clone_size: NA
v_call: TRBV4-1
d_call: NA
cdr3_aa: CASSPQDSYTNYGYTF
cdr3_nt: TGCGCCAGCAGCCCGCAGGATTCGTACACTAACTATGGCTACACCTTC

j_call: TRBJ2-1
clone_size: few
v_call: TRBV6-5
d_call: NA
cdr3_aa: CASSYRESSYNEQFF
cdr3_nt: TGTGCCAGCAGTTACAGGGAGAGCTCCTACAATGAGCAGTTCTTC

j_call: TRBJ1-1
clone_size: NA
v_call: TRBV11-2
d_call: TRBD1
cdr3_aa: CASSPPGGWDTEAFF
cdr3_nt: TGTGCCAGCAGCCCCCCAGGGGGCTGGGACACTGAAGCTTTCTTT

j_call: TRBJ1-1
clone_size: once
v_call: TRBV19
d_call: NA
cdr3_aa: CASTSHRSNTEAFF
cdr3_nt: TGTGCCAGTACCTCTCATAGGAGTAACACTGAAGCTTTCTTT

j_call: TRBJ1-6
clone_size: NA
v_call: TRBV7-2
d_call: TRBD1
cdr3_aa: CASSPWTGEDSPLHF
cdr3_nt: TGTGCCAGCAGCCCGTGGACAGGGGAAGACTCACCCCTCCACTTT

j_call: TRBJ2-2
clone_size: NA
v_call: TRBV5-1
d_call: TRBD2
cdr3_aa: CASSGLAGVESTGELFF
cdr3_nt: TGCGCCAGCAGCGGGCTAGCGGGGGTCGAGAGTACCGGGGAGCTGTTTTTT

j_call: TRBJ2-7
clone_size: NA
v_call: TRBV23-1
d_call: NA
cdr3_aa: CALENRYEQYF
cdr3_nt: TGCGCCCTCGAGAACAGGTACGAGCAGTACTTC

j_call: TRBJ2-2
clone_size: NA
v_call: TRBV7-2
d_call: NA
cdr3_aa: CASSFTRNTGELFF
cdr3_nt: TGTGCCAGCAGCTTTACGAGGAACACCGGGGAGCTGTTTTTT

j_call: TRBJ2-7
clone_size: NA
v_call: TRBV11-3
d_call: TRBD2
cdr3_aa: CASSLGYSGLAGGRGYEQYF
cdr3_nt: TGTGCCAGCAGCTTAGGGTATTCGGGACTAGCGGGGGGCCGGGGCTACGAGCAGTACTTC

j_call: TRBJ2-4
clone_size: NA
v_call: TRBV5-1
d_call: TRBD2
cdr3_aa: CASSLGREGLGAKNIQYF
cdr3_nt: TGCGCCAGCAGCTTGGGTCGGGAGGGCCTGGGAGCCAAAAACATTCAGTACTTC

j_call: TRBJ2-2
clone_size: NA
v_call: TRBV7-9
d_call: TRBD1
cdr3_aa: CASSLDRGHVAGELFF
cdr3_nt: TGTGCCAGCAGCTTAGACAGGGGGCATGTCGCCGGGGAGCTGTTTTTT

j_call: TRBJ2-7
clone_size: NA
v_call: TRBV6-5
d_call: NA
cdr3_aa: CASSSYDGLRLEQYF
cdr3_nt: TGTGCCAGCAGTTCCTACGACGGACTCCGCCTCGAGCAGTACTTC

j_call: TRBJ1-1
clone_size: NA
v_call: TRBV30
d_call: TRBD1
cdr3_aa: CASIFFTGVAFF
cdr3_nt: TGTGCCTCAATATTTTTTACAGGGGTAGCTTTCTTT

j_call: TRBJ2-1
clone_size: NA
v_call: TRBV27
d_call: NA
cdr3_aa: CASRGPGNRVSYNEQFF
cdr3_nt: TGTGCCAGCAGGGGGCCGGGCAACAGGGTCTCCTACAATGAGCAGTTCTTC

j_call: TRBJ2-7
clone_size: NA
v_call: TRBV5-6
d_call: TRBD2
cdr3_aa: CASSERTSGTYEQYF
cdr3_nt: TGTGCCAGCAGCGAACGGACTAGCGGAACCTACGAGCAGTACTTC

j_call: TRBJ2-7
clone_size: NA
v_call: TRBV9
d_call: TRBD2
cdr3_aa: CASSVGGGGPSYEQYF
cdr3_nt: TGTGCCAGCAGCGTAGGTGGCGGGGGGCCCTCCTACGAGCAGTACTTC

j_call: TRBJ1-3
clone_size: NA
v_call: TRBV5-4
d_call: NA
cdr3_aa: CASSSWSSGNTIYF
cdr3_nt: TGTGCCAGCAGCTCCTGGAGTTCTGGAAACACCATATATTTT

j_call: TRBJ2-7
clone_size: NA
v_call: TRBV7-9
d_call: NA
cdr3_aa: CASSPKAGYEQYF
cdr3_nt: TGTGCCAGCAGCCCCAAGGCGGGGTACGAGCAGTACTTC

j_call: TRBJ1-5
clone_size: NA
v_call: TRBV5-8
d_call: NA
cdr3_aa: CASSPWGRDQPQHF
cdr3_nt: TGTGCCAGCAGCCCGTGGGGGCGGGATCAGCCCCAGCATTTT

j_call: TRBJ1-2
clone_size: NA
v_call: TRBV2
d_call: TRBD1
cdr3_aa: CASRIGGTAITNYGYTF
cdr3_nt: TGTGCCAGCAGGATAGGCGGGACAGCGATTACTAACTATGGCTACACCTTC

j_call: TRBJ1-2
clone_size: NA
v_call: TRBV27
d_call: NA
cdr3_aa: CASSLTRGNYGYTF
cdr3_nt: TGTGCCAGCAGCCTCACACGGGGGAACTATGGCTACACCTTC

j_call: TRBJ2-7
clone_size: NA
v_call: TRBV27
d_call: TRBD1
cdr3_aa: CASSWTGEYEQYF
cdr3_nt: TGTGCCAGCAGTTGGACAGGGGAGTACGAGCAGTACTTC

j_call: TRBJ1-1
clone_size: NA
v_call: TRBV5-6
d_call: NA
cdr3_aa: CASSSGAGGGTEAFF
cdr3_nt: TGTGCCAGCAGCTCCGGAGCGGGGGGCGGCACTGAAGCTTTCTTT

j_call: TRBJ2-7
clone_size: NA
v_call: TRBV9
d_call: NA
cdr3_aa: CASSAEGGAYEQYF
cdr3_nt: TGTGCCAGCAGCGCCGAGGGGGGGGCCTACGAGCAGTACTTC

j_call: TRBJ2-7
clone_size: NA
v_call: TRBV6-5
d_call: TRBD2
cdr3_aa: CASSGGVEQYF
cdr3_nt: TGTGCCAGCAGTGGGGGGGTCGAGCAGTACTTC

j_call: TRBJ2-5
clone_size: NA
v_call: TRBV7-7
d_call: TRBD1
cdr3_aa: CASSPAPGQGFGLKETQYF
cdr3_nt: TGTGCTAGCAGCCCGGCCCCGGGACAGGGATTCGGCCTGAAAGAGACCCAGTACTTC

j_call: TRBJ1-2
clone_size: NA
v_call: TRBV29-1
d_call: TRBD1
cdr3_aa: CSVGTGNYGYTF
cdr3_nt: TGCAGCGTCGGGACAGGGAACTATGGCTACACCTTC

j_call: TRBJ1-5
clone_size: NA
v_call: TRBV6-6
d_call: NA
cdr3_aa: CASSYVGGQFNQPQHF
cdr3_nt: TGTGCCAGCAGTTACGTTGGAGGACAGTTCAATCAGCCCCAGCATTTT

j_call: TRBJ1-3
clone_size: NA
v_call: TRBV5-6
d_call: NA
cdr3_aa: CASSPLISSGNTIYF
cdr3_nt: TGTGCCAGCAGCCCCCTAATTAGCTCTGGAAACACCATATATTTT

j_call: TRBJ1-2
clone_size: NA
v_call: TRBV4-3
d_call: TRBD1
cdr3_aa: CASSSDRGPYGYTF
cdr3_nt: TGCGCCAGCAGCTCGGACAGGGGGCCCTATGGCTACACCTTC

j_call: TRBJ2-1
clone_size: NA
v_call: TRBV7-8
d_call: NA
cdr3_aa: CASSPIEIREQFF
cdr3_nt: TGTGCCAGCAGCCCTATCGAAATTCGGGAGCAGTTCTTC

j_call: TRBJ1-1
clone_size: NA
v_call: TRBV11-2
d_call: NA
cdr3_aa: CASSFYGGTEAFF
cdr3_nt: TGTGCCAGCAGCTTTTACGGGGGCACTGAAGCTTTCTTT

j_call: TRBJ1-5
clone_size: NA
v_call: TRBV30
d_call: NA
cdr3_aa: CAWSVQHSNQPQHF
cdr3_nt: TGTGCCTGGAGTGTACAGCATAGCAATCAGCCCCAGCATTTT

j_call: TRBJ2-1
clone_size: once
v_call: TRBV5-1
d_call: TRBD2
cdr3_aa: CASSLIGASGGVNEQFF
cdr3_nt: TGCGCCAGCAGCTTGATTGGGGCTAGCGGGGGCGTCAATGAGCAGTTCTTC

j_call: TRBJ1-5
clone_size: NA
v_call: TRBV5-8
d_call: TRBD1
cdr3_aa: CASSPTGVSQPQHF
cdr3_nt: TGTGCCAGCAGCCCGACAGGGGTTAGCCAGCCCCAGCATTTT

j_call: TRBJ2-5
clone_size: NA
v_call: TRBV9
d_call: TRBD2
cdr3_aa: CASSPRREGPVETQYF
cdr3_nt: TGTGCCAGCAGCCCCCGGCGGGAGGGCCCTGTTGAGACCCAGTACTTC

j_call: TRBJ2-3
clone_size: NA
v_call: TRBV9
d_call: TRBD2
cdr3_aa: CASSRLAATDTQYF
cdr3_nt: TGTGCCAGCAGCCGACTAGCGGCCACAGATACGCAGTATTTT

j_call: TRBJ2-1
clone_size: NA
v_call: TRBV12-5
d_call: NA
cdr3_aa: CASGNQGTEQFF
cdr3_nt: TGTGCTAGTGGGAACCAGGGTACTGAGCAGTTCTTC

j_call: TRBJ1-5
clone_size: NA
v_call: TRBV15
d_call: NA
cdr3_aa: CATSRDGTAVLGNQPQHF
cdr3_nt: TGTGCCACCAGCAGAGATGGGACTGCTGTCCTAGGCAATCAGCCCCAGCATTTT